Following are 30 T cell receptor beta chains from one sample sequenced in a study of CD8 T cells in Susac syndrome. An amount of RNA that ranged from 0.5 to 1 ug was reverse transcribed with random hexamers. TCRdb itself ran the immunoSEQ multiplex PCR reads through MiXCR, one entry per CDR3 protein. The sample carries 40,000 to 60,000 distinct CDR3 sequences, 93% recorded once. The specimen was CD8+ T cells from PBMCs. These receptor sequences come from a human donor with multiple sclerosis.

In this sample, this clonotype turned up once. The chain recombines TRBV6-4 with TRBJ2-1, with 10 bases fitting TRBD2. V dropped 0 bases and J dropped 4; count of bases not matched to a gene: 0. The germline gives CDR1 MRHNA, CDR2 SNTAGT. This CDR3 comprises 15 residues. CDR3 bases: TGTGCCAGCAGTGACTCACTAGCGGGGTACAATGAGCAGTTCTTC. Translating gives CASSDSLAGYNEQFF.

This chain joins TRBV7-9 and TRBJ2-7, with D hard to call. The CDR3 sequence is 13 residues long. V lost 8 bases and J lost 0, with 11 bases in between. Germline-derived CDR1 and CDR2 are SEHNR and FQNEAQ (reference sequence). CDR3: CASVVTGSYEQYF. CDR3 DNA sequence: TGTGCCAGCGTAGTGACTGGCTCCTACGAGCAGTACTTC.

The chain uses TRBV27 and TRBJ1-5, with unresolved D. Trimming took 3 bases from V and 6 from J, leaving 9 bases between them. Germline CDR1 reads MNHEY; CDR2 reads SMNVEV (reference sequence). This CDR3 is built from 13 residues. The CDR3 sequence: CASSLEGSQPQHF. Here the CDR3 DNA reads TGTGCCAGCAGTTTGGAAGGGTCTCAGCCCCAGCATTTT.

The chain couples TRBV29-1 to TRBJ1-2; D not resolved. This CDR3 spans 11 amino acids. The V gene's germline CDR1 is SQVTM and CDR2 ANQGSEA. Trimming took 5 bases from V and 2 from J, leaving 6 bases between them. Here the CDR3 reads CSVPVNYGYTF. DNA of the CDR3: TGCAGCGTTCCTGTAAACTATGGCTACACCTTC.

V usage is TRBV13 and J usage is TRBJ1-1; 8 bases line up with TRBD1. The V segment lost 3 bases and the J segment 6 bases; nucleotides outside the gene matches: 9. The CDR3 is 15 amino acids. Germline CDR1 reads PRHDT; CDR2 reads FYEKMQ (reference sequence). Here the CDR3 DNA reads TGTGCCAGCAGCTTTCCAGGGGGCGCTTCGGCTGAAGCTTTCTTT. Translating it yields CASSFPGGASAEAFF.

DNA for the CDR3: TGTGCCAGCAGCTTAGGATACGGTGCGGGACAGGGCTCGGAAAAACTGTTTTTT. It specifies CASSLGYGAGQGSEKLFF. The V call is TRBV7-8, the J call TRBJ1-4; 9 bases are shared with TRBD1. This CDR3 region has 18 residues. CDR1 is SGHVS, CDR2 FQNEAQ, per germline. Trimming removed 1 base from V and 8 bases from J; junction bases left unmatched: 14.

This sequence joins TRBV5-6 and TRBJ1-5, with 7 bases that match TRBD1. Unmatched junction bases numbered 4, after V lost 2 bases and J lost 2 bases. Germline assignment: CDR1 SGHDT and CDR2 YYEEEE. This CDR3 has 15 amino acids. CDR3 sequence: CASSFLGQGNQPQHF. For the CDR3, the DNA is TGTGCCAGCAGCTTCCTCGGACAGGGCAATCAGCCCCAGCATTTT.

J is TRBJ1-6 and V is TRBV7-8, with unresolved D. With 1 base removed from V and 3 bases from J, the gap between germline ends came to 10 bases. This CDR3 contains 16 residues. Germline loops: CDR1 SGHVS, CDR2 FQNEAQ. The DNA for the CDR3 is TGTGCCAGCAGCTTAGGGATACGGGTCTATAATTCACCCCTCCACTTT. Translation gives CASSLGIRVYNSPLHF.

The J gene is TRBJ1-1, the V gene TRBV6-5, with D possibly TRBD1 on 5 matching bases. In germline, CDR1 is MNHEY, CDR2 SVGAGI. The germline V and J ends were trimmed by 6 bases and 4 bases, with 18 bases remaining between them. CDR3 length: 15 residues. The CDR3 here is CASRPFIKGVTEAFF. The DNA for the CDR3 is TGTGCCAGCAGGCCTTTTATAAAAGGGGTCACTGAAGCTTTCTTT.

This chain connects TRBV7-3 to TRBJ2-7; D may be TRBD1 or TRBD2 (6 bases each). Trimming left V 4 bases short and J 6 bases short, with 7 bases between. The CDR3 runs 11 residues. Germline assignment: CDR1 SGHTA and CDR2 FQGTGA. CDR3 in DNA: TGTGCCAGCAGCTGGGGGGCCGAGCAGTACTTC. Its translation is CASSWGAEQYF.

The chain combines TRBV7-9 with TRBJ2-3; 12 nucleotides match TRBD1. V dropped 5 bases and J dropped 4; count of bases not matched to a gene: 7. The CDR3 extends over 16 amino acids. The germline gives CDR1 SEHNR, CDR2 FQNEAQ (reference sequence). CDR3 amino acids: CASSPRDRGPADTQYF. In nucleotides, the CDR3 is TGTGCCAGCAGCCCACGGGACAGGGGGCCGGCAGATACGCAGTATTTT.

The rearrangement links TRBV5-8 to TRBJ2-2, with a possible D match to TRBD1 (5 bases). Deletions cut 4 bases from V and 7 bases from J, with 14 bases between. Germline values: CDR1 SGHTS, CDR2 YDEGEE. The CDR3 is 14 residues long. The CDR3 coding sequence is TGTGCCAGCAGCGCCTGGACACTTCTCGGGGAGCTGTTTTTT. It is translated as CASSAWTLLGELFF.

The chain carries TRBV12-3 or TRBV12-4 and TRBJ2-7; 8 bases match TRBD2. The CDR3 sequence is 16 residues long. V shed 3 bases, J shed 0 bases, and the junction held 7 bases outside the gene matches. DNA of the CDR3: TGTGCCAGCAGTTTTTCAGCGGGGGTTCCCTCCTACGAGCAGTACTTC. It codes for CASSFSAGVPSYEQYF.

CDR3 nucleotide sequence: TGTGCCAGCAGTTCCCCAGGGAATGGCTACACCTTC. As protein: CASSSPGNGYTF. This chain joins TRBV27 and TRBJ1-2, with a weak D call TRBD1 (5 bases). Germline loops: CDR1 MNHEY, CDR2 SMNVEV (reference sequence). With 4 bases removed from V and 6 bases from J, the gap between germline ends came to 9 bases. CDR3 length: 12 residues.

In its sample, this clonotype was seen once. The chain uses TRBV5-1 and TRBJ2-1; the D gene is possibly TRBD2 (5 bases). V dropped 2 bases and J dropped 3 bases, with 12 bases sitting between them. Germline assignment: CDR1 SGHRS and CDR2 YFSETQ. CDR3 length: 15 amino acids. CDR3 in amino acids: CASSLTGLLYNEQFF. CDR3 nucleotides: TGCGCCAGCAGCTTAACGGGATTACTCTACAATGAGCAGTTCTTC.

This clonotype appeared once. The V and J genes are TRBV15 and TRBJ1-1; 7 bases line up with TRBD1. The trim removed 1 base at V and 5 bases at J, leaving 7 bases unmatched. Germline-derived CDR1 and CDR2 are LNHNV and YYDKDF (reference sequence). The CDR3 totals 15 residues. The CDR3 sequence: CATSRGLQGDTEAFF. The CDR3, as DNA: TGTGCCACCAGCAGAGGCCTTCAGGGGGATACTGAAGCTTTCTTT.

The chain recombines TRBV4-1 with TRBJ1-2; a possible D gene is TRBD1 (5 bases). V was pared by 5 bases and J by 2 bases, with 21 bases between. Germline V CDR1 and CDR2: MGHRA, YSYEKL. The CDR3 extends over 17 amino acids. DNA for the CDR3: TGCGCCAGCAGCGAAACCGGGACCCTTAAGGGCAACTATGGCTACACCTTC. It codes for CASSETGTLKGNYGYTF.

This rearrangement joins TRBV5-1 to TRBJ2-2; 7 bases are a match to TRBD1. This CDR3 contains 17 residues. After removal of 4 bases from V and 4 bases from J, the junction contained 13 bases not matched to a gene. Germline values: CDR1 SGHRS, CDR2 YFSETQ. CDR3 in DNA: TGCGCCAGCAGCCTAAAAAACGGGACAGCAAGCACCGGGGAGCTGTTTTTT. Translation: CASSLKNGTASTGELFF.

The chain links TRBV7-9 to TRBJ2-3, with D uncertain. V was pared by 4 bases and J by 1 base, with 9 bases between. Germline-derived CDR1 and CDR2 are SEHNR and FQNEAQ (reference sequence). This CDR3 comprises 14 residues. CDR3 in amino acids: CASSSVTGTDTQYF. The DNA of the CDR3 is TGTGCCAGCAGCTCTGTTACCGGCACAGATACGCAGTATTTT.

CDR3 loop: CASSIWDSYLYSNQPQHF. CDR3 DNA: TGTGCCAGTAGTATATGGGACAGTTACCTTTATAGCAATCAGCCCCAGCATTTT. This chain links TRBV19 with TRBJ1-5; 7 positions agree with TRBD1. CDR1 and CDR2 (germline): LNHDA, SQIVND (reference sequence). Trimming at V came to 2 bases and at J to 0 bases, leaving 10 bases not matched to a gene. The CDR3 runs to 18 residues.

V gene TRBV7-3 combines with J gene TRBJ1-1; no firm D call. The CDR3 spans 15 residues. Between the trimmed V and J ends, which lost 6 bases and 1 base, there was a span of 15 bases. Per the germline V gene, CDR1 is SGHTA and CDR2 is FQGTGA. Here the CDR3 reads CASRPIDTPNTEAFF. CDR3 coding DNA: TGTGCCAGCAGACCTATCGACACTCCGAACACTGAAGCTTTCTTT.

The J gene is TRBJ2-2, the V gene TRBV5-6, with 11 bases lining up with TRBD1. The CDR3 consists of 15 residues. With 5 bases clipped from V and 4 bases from J, the junction kept 4 bases outside the gene matches. Germline-derived CDR1 and CDR2 are SGHDT and YYEEEE. CDR3 DNA sequence: TGTGCCAGCAGTTTTGGGACAGGGGGCACCGGGGAGCTGTTTTTT. Translated, it gives CASSFGTGGTGELFF.

This clonotype was seen only a few times. The gene calls are TRBV4-1 and TRBJ2-7; D is uncertain. The CDR3 consists of 11 residues. Germline lookup yields CDR1 MGHRA and CDR2 YSYEKL. Trimming cost V 5 bases and J 3 bases, with 5 bases left between them. CDR3 bases: TGCGCCAGCAGCAACCTCTACGAGCAGTACTTC. As protein: CASSNLYEQYF.

This chain connects TRBV20-1 to TRBJ1-6, with D maybe TRBD1 (6 bases). The CDR3 extends over 14 amino acids. V lost 0 bases and J 7 bases, leaving 10 bases between the germline ends. CDR1 and CDR2 from the germline V gene are DFQATT and SNEGSKA (reference sequence). DNA of the CDR3: TGCAGTGCTAGAGATTGGACAGACAATTCACCCCTCCACTTT. Its protein is CSARDWTDNSPLHF.

This clonotype came up once. The rearrangement links TRBV29-1 to TRBJ1-1; 9 bases line up with TRBD1. This CDR3 is built from 14 residues. Germline V gives CDR1 SQVTM, CDR2 ANQGSEA. The ends lost 7 bases at V and 4 bases at J; junction bases unmatched: 10. This chain's CDR3 is CSGARTGEGTEAFF. CDR3 coding DNA: TGCAGCGGAGCCCGGACAGGGGAGGGCACTGAAGCTTTCTTT.

The rearrangement joins TRBV6-1 to TRBJ2-7; D gene ambiguous. The CDR3 spans 12 residues. The ends were cut back, 2 bases at V and 3 bases at J, with 5 bases in the middle. CDR1 is MNHNS and CDR2 is SASEGT in the germline V gene. CDR3 bases: TGTGCCAGCAGTGAATGGCTCTACGAGCAGTACTTC. It encodes CASSEWLYEQYF.

The V gene is TRBV28, the J gene TRBJ2-7; 8 bases align to TRBD1. V trimming: 6 bases; J trimming: 3 bases; junction bases outside the gene matches: 7. CDR1 MDHEN and CDR2 SYDVKM come from the germline V gene. The CDR3 length is 14 residues. The CDR3 region has the DNA TGTGCCAGCAGAATCAGGGGGCTAGTCTACGAGCAGTACTTC. The encoded protein is CASRIRGLVYEQYF.

The chain couples TRBV2 to TRBJ2-7; 10 bases map to TRBD1. V lost 6 bases and J lost 3; bases outside the gene matches: 17. CDR1 is SNHLY, CDR2 FYNNEI, per germline. The CDR3 extends over 18 amino acids. For the CDR3, the DNA is TGTGCCAGCAGGGCGACAGGGGGCTCTCGACCCCCTTACTACGAGCAGTACTTC. It yields the protein CASRATGGSRPPYYEQYF.

This sequence joins TRBV24-1 and TRBJ2-1; weak D call: TRBD1 (5 bases). The CDR3 extends over 13 amino acids. The germline V gene has CDR1 KGHDR and CDR2 SFDVKD. Trimming took off 1 base at V and 13 bases at J, with 13 bases between the two ends. CDR3 nucleotide sequence: TGTGCCACCAGTGATTTAAGTACAGGAGATCAGTTCTTC. This encodes CATSDLSTGDQFF.

CDR3 in DNA: TGTGCCAGCAGTGAATTGCCGGATTCTGGAAACACCATATATTTT. Translated: CASSELPDSGNTIYF. The chain recombines TRBV6-1 with TRBJ1-3, with D unresolved. Trimming stripped 2 bases from V and 1 base from J, with 9 bases between. The CDR3 is made up of 15 amino acids. CDR1 MNHNS and CDR2 SASEGT come from the germline V gene.